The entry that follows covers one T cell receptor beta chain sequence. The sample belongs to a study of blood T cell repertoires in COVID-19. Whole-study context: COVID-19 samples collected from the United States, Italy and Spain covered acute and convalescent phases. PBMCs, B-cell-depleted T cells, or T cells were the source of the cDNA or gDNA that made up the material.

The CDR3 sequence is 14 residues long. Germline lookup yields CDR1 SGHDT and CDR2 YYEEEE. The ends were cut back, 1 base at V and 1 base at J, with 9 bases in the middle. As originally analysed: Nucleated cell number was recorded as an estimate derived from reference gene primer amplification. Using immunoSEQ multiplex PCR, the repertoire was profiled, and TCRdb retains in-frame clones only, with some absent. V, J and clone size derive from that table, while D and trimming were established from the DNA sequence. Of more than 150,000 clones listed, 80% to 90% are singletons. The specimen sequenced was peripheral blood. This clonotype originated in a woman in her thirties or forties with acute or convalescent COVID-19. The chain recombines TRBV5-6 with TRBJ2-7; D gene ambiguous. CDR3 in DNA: TGTGCCAGCAGCTTGTACAGCAGATCCTACGAGCAGTACTTC. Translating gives CASSLYSRSYEQYF.